The present T cell receptor (beta chain) was sequenced within a study of T-cell memory formation after mild COVID-19. There are a few counts of this clonotype. TCRdb independently ran MiXCR on the 5' RACE reads; one entry per CDR3 protein. Of fewer than 700,000 distinct CDR3 sequences listed, over 15% were seen once; the top ten hold approximately 12%. Input material: PBMCs or a T cell subset sorted from them (not recorded which). This clonotype was obtained from an adult woman who had mild COVID-19 (a few samples of this study predate the infection). Cell type and time point are not known.

The CDR3 DNA reads TGTGCCAGCAGTCGCGGACTAGCGGGAGATCGCTACAATGAGCAGTTCTTC. Translated, it gives CASSRGLAGDRYNEQFF. The chain recombines TRBV27 with TRBJ2-1; TRBD2 agrees at 13 bases. This CDR3 has 17 residues. V trimming: 5 bases; J trimming: 3 bases; junction bases outside the gene matches: 7. Germline CDR1 MNHEY, CDR2 SMNVEV (reference sequence).